The T cell receptor (beta chain) described here comes from a study of CD8+ T cells in alopecia areata. General observations from the study: It was less clear whether patients shared TCRs than it was in mice, possibly because of HLA.

In the case of this clone: Its specificity is not known.

The treatment here: oral pan-JAK inhibitor, 5-10 mg twice daily. Trimming took 1 base from V and 2 from J, leaving 12 bases between them. The CDR3 is made up of 15 amino acids. Germline V gene lookup returns CDR1 SGHVS and CDR2 FNYEAQ. In each case, RNA was isolated and then reverse transcribed into cDNA as the sequencing template. Assay: immunoSEQ multiplex PCR; the TCRdb copy retains only in-frame clones and omits some. The data show 150,000 to 250,000 clones, about 60% seen once. This TCR derives from a human donor with alopecia areata. The sample was CD4+ T cells sorted from blood, taken at week 4, from a patient treated with tofacitinib. The chain combines TRBV7-6 with TRBJ2-7, with unresolved D. CDR3 nucleotide sequence: TGTGCCAGCAGCTTAGATTCCGGGCCCACCTACGAGCAGTACTTC. Translating it yields CASSLDSGPTYEQYF.